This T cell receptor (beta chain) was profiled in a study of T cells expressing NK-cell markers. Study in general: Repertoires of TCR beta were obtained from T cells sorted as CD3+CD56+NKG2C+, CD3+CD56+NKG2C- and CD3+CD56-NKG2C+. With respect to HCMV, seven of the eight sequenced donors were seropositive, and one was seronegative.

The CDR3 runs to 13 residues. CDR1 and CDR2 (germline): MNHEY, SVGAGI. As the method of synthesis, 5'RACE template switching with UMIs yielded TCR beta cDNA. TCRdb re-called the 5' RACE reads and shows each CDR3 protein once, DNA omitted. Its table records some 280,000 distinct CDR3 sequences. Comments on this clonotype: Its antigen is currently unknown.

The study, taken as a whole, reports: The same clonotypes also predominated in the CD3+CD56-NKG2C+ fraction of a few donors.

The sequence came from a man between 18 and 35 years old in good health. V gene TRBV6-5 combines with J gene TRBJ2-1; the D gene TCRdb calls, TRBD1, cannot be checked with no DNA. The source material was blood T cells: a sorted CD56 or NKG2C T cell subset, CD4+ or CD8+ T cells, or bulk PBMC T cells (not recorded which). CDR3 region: CATKAVAVDEQFF.